The text below deals with one TCR beta chain. Its antigen is still unknown. Per-base quality was not reported, and no clone a single base away is much larger than it. The data derive from a study of human CD4 T cells and Enterobacteriaceae (dated by TCRdb to 2018 to 2020). Study-wide findings and limitations: Ex vivo, broadly cross-reactive clonotypes appeared more expanded than specific ones, with about 55% of the 19 and about 60% of the 34 in the top 5%. Reactivity of ex vivo clonotypes was inferred only by matching nucleotide sequences to CFSE-low cultures from the same donors.

The germline V gene yields MDHEN for CDR1 and SYDVKM for CDR2. Cut back by 8 bases and 9 bases, the V and J ends lie 14 bases apart. The CDR3, from cysteine to phenylalanine, totals 12 residues. CDR3 DNA is the only sequence kept; it has 36 bases, read in frame from the first base. Deep-level sequencing, with a detection sensitivity of one cell in 200,000, was applied to the ex vivo total memory CD4+ samples. Genomic DNA was extracted from cell pellets with the QIAamp DNA Micro Kit, and its quantity and purity were checked by spectrophotometry. TCR Vbeta CDR3 regions were amplified with the immunoSEQ multiplex PCR assay. The Illumina HiSeq platform was used to sequence the amplicons. The retrieved sequences were 87 nucleotides in length and included the CDR3 region. In the original analysis: A clonotype was defined as a unique productive TCR Vbeta nucleotide sequence, quantified by productive template frequency from ImmunoSEQ Analyzer V3.0. Expanded clonotypes were defined by a threshold at the top 5th percentile of each frequency-ranked repertoire. The R package fossil was used to compute repertoire overlap as Chao-Jaccard, and the R package MASS was used to visualize the overlap by nonmetric multidimensional scaling. TCRdb took over this immuneACCESS table, retaining in-frame rearrangements with V and J assigned. Such tables are incomplete; in checked studies, under half of the missing clones stem from an unresolved V gene, and the remainder is unexplained. V and J calls and clone size are copied from that table; D and trimming were computed from the DNA. Present in this sample are tens of thousands of clones, approximately 82% of which were seen just once. Over 1.5% of the sample rests with the top ten.

On a FACSAria III, memory CD4+ T cells were FACS-sorted to over 98% purity, defined as all CD4+ cells except CD45RA+CCR7+CD95- naive cells. Blood from healthy donors came from blood donation centers in Switzerland. Positive selection with CD4 and CD14 magnetic microbeads was used to enrich total CD4+ T cells and monocytes. Before sorting, CD8+, CD14+, CD16+, CD56+, CD19+ and CD25-bright cells were excluded. To assess in vivo expansion of bacteria-reactive clonotypes, total memory CD4+ T cells from two blood donors were sequenced directly ex vivo. Peripheral blood mononuclear cells were isolated from donor blood using Ficoll-Paque Plus.

This TCR derives from a human donor in good health. The V and J genes are TRBV28 and TRBJ2-1, with the D segment possibly TRBD1 or TRBD2, each aligning over 6 bases. The sample taken for sequencing was memory CD4+ T cells from blood. This sample's cell subset or site label indicates: total memory CD4 T cells sorted directly ex vivo, unstimulated. The encoded CDR3 is CASGPGAPEQFF. The DNA is TGTGCCAGCGGCCCGGGGGCCCCTGAGCAGTTCTTC.